The clone carrying this T cell receptor (beta chain) has just one count. The data stem from a study of blood T cell repertoires in COVID-19. Across the whole study: From the United States, Italy and Spain came samples of acute and convalescent COVID-19.

As handled by the study authors: It was from reference gene primer amplification that nucleated cell counts were estimated. Assay used: immunoSEQ multiplex PCR; TCRdb lists only in-frame clones, some missing. The DNA was the basis for D and trimming; V, J and clone size are from that table. The sample holds 400,000 or so clones; roughly 90% are singletons and the top ten take roughly 0.87%. The CDR3 has 16 residues. Germline V gene data show CDR1 as LNHDA and CDR2 as SQIVND (reference sequence). V shed 7 bases and J 6 bases; nucleotides not matched to a gene: 14. Recruited during active infection, patients (from Seattle) were subsequently followed longitudinally.

The specimen sequenced was peripheral blood. The chain uses TRBV19 and TRBJ1-1; 10 bases align to TRBD1. This TCR derives from a man aged 18 to 29 with COVID-19, enrolled during active disease. The CDR3 loop is CASTAGRTGGSPEAFF. For the CDR3, the DNA is TGTGCCAGTACTGCAGGTAGGACAGGGGGGTCTCCTGAAGCTTTCTTT.